This entry lists 10 T cell receptor beta chains sequenced from one sample in a study of cytomegalovirus exposure and HLA in healthy donors. PCR employed 60 Vbeta and 13 Jbeta primers. The protocol was immunoSEQ multiplex PCR, while the TCRdb copy is restricted to in-frame clones and leaves out a portion. The table lists about 190,000 clones, roughly 74% of them singletons. Source material: PBMCs. Receptor source: a woman between 25 and 40 years old in good health and CMV-seropositive.

The CDR3: CASSTIAGAGELTDTQYF. CDR3 bases: TGTGCCAGCAGTACTATAGCGGGAGCAGGGGAACTCACAGATACGCAGTATTTT. This sequence joins TRBV28 and TRBJ2-3; 9 nucleotides align to TRBD2. The CDR3 has 18 residues. Germline CDR1 reads MDHEN; CDR2 reads SYDVKM. After removal of 5 bases from V and 2 bases from J, the junction contained 14 bases not matched to a gene.

The chain links TRBV5-1 to TRBJ2-5, with D maybe TRBD1 (5 bases). Deletions cut 0 bases from V and 2 bases from J, with 8 bases between. The CDR3 length is 14 residues. Per the germline V gene, CDR1 is SGHRS and CDR2 is YFSETQ. CDR3 DNA: TGCGCCAGCAGCTTGGTTAGGGGTCAAGAGACCCAGTACTTC. This translates into CASSLVRGQETQYF.

This chain links TRBV6-6 with TRBJ2-7; TRBD1 agrees at 7 bases. V shed 10 bases and J 3 bases; nucleotides not matched to a gene: 6. The CDR3 loop spans 12 amino acids. Germline-derived CDR1 and CDR2 are MNHNY and SVGAGI (reference sequence). The CDR3 DNA is TGTGCCACACAAACAGGGGACTACGAGCAGTACTTC. Its translation: CATQTGDYEQYF.

This clone has only a few counts. J is TRBJ2-7 and V is TRBV6-5; TRBD1 matches 9 bases. This CDR3 has 13 amino acids. Germline V lookup: CDR1 MNHEY, CDR2 SVGAGI. The ends lost 6 bases at V and 9 bases at J; junction bases unmatched: 9. Here the CDR3 DNA reads TGTGCCAGCAGGACCGGGACAGGGTTTGCGCAGTACTTC. Its translation: CASRTGTGFAQYF.

The genes are TRBV6-6 and TRBJ1-4; a weak D match, TRBD1 (6 bases). Trimming took 10 bases from V and 5 from J, leaving 20 bases between them. This CDR3 contains 15 residues. Germline loops: CDR1 MNHNY, CDR2 SVGAGI (reference sequence). The CDR3 loop is CANQIHRDKNEKLFF. CDR3 nucleotides: TGTGCCAACCAAATACATCGGGACAAAAATGAAAAACTGTTTTTT.

This clone was counted only a few times. The chain uses TRBV9 and TRBJ2-1; 7 positions agree with TRBD1. Trimming cost V 4 bases and J 6 bases; bases outside gene matches: 10. Germline V gene sequence: CDR1 SGDLS, CDR2 YYNGEE. CDR3 length: 15 residues. The CDR3 DNA reads TGTGCCAGCAGCCCAAGACAGGGAGTAACCAATGAGCAGTTCTTC. Its translation is CASSPRQGVTNEQFF.

The chain couples TRBV6-6 to TRBJ1-3; D not certain. The V end was cut by 7 bases, the J end by 0 bases, with 10 bases between. The V gene's germline CDR1 is MNHNY and CDR2 SVGAGI (reference sequence). The CDR3 is 14 amino acids. The CDR3 bases are TGTGCCAGCATCCGCAGTGTCTCTGGAAACACCATATATTTT. It specifies CASIRSVSGNTIYF.

This clone was counted a single time. The chain is built from TRBV4-1 and TRBJ2-3, with D unresolved. Germline assignment: CDR1 MGHRA and CDR2 YSYEKL. The CDR3 runs 13 residues. Between the trimmed V and J ends, which lost 0 bases and 5 bases, there was a span of 6 bases. The CDR3 nucleotides read TGCGCCAGCAGCCAAGACAGGCAAGATACGCAGTATTTT. This codes for CASSQDRQDTQYF.

V is TRBV5-5 and J is TRBJ2-3, with 7 bases identical to TRBD2. Trimming took 0 bases from V and 2 from J; bases not matched to a gene: 6. The V gene's germline CDR1 is SGHKS and CDR2 YYEKEE (reference sequence). CDR3 length equals 16 residues. This chain's CDR3 is CASSLDFQRDTDTQYF. The CDR3 coding sequence is TGTGCCAGCAGCTTGGATTTTCAGCGGGACACAGATACGCAGTATTTT. The complete variable domain, with remaining parts taken from reference TRBV5-5 and TRBJ2-3, reads DAGVTQSPTHLIKTRGQQVTLRCSPISGHKSVSWYQQVLGQGPQFIFQYYEKEERGRGNFPDRFSARQFPNYSSELNVNALLLGDSALYLCASSLDFQRDTDTQYFGPGTRLTVL.

The chain uses TRBV7-3 and TRBJ1-1; 9 nucleotides line up with TRBD1. V trimming: 5 bases; J trimming: 3 bases; junction bases outside the gene matches: 7. Germline V CDR1 and CDR2: SGHTA, FQGTGA. This CDR3 spans 15 amino acids. The CDR3 sequence is CASSRDRDMDTEAFF. DNA for the CDR3: TGTGCCAGCAGCCGGGACAGGGATATGGACACTGAAGCTTTCTTT.